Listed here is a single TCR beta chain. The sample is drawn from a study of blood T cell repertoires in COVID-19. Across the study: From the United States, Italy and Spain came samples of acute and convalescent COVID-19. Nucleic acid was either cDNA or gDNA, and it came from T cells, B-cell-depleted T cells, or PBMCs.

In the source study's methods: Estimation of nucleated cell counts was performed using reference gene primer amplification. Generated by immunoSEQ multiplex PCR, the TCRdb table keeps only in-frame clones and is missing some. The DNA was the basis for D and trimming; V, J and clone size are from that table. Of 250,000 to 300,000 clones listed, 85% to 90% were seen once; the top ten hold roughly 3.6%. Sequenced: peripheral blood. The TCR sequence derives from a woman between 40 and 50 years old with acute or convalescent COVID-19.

CDR3: CASSFEDTQYF. CDR3 nucleotides: TGCGCCAGCAGCTTCGAGGATACGCAGTATTTT. V usage is TRBV5-1 and J usage is TRBJ2-3; D not resolved. Germline-derived CDR1 and CDR2 are SGHRS and YFSETQ. This CDR3 has 11 residues. V shed 2 bases and J shed 6 bases, with 4 bases lying between them. Combining the CDR3 with reference TRBV5-1 and TRBJ2-3 gives the whole variable domain KAGVTQTPRYLIKTRGQQVTLSCSPISGHRSVSWYQQTPGQGLQFLFEYFSETQRNKGNFPGRFSGRQFSNSRSEMNVSTLELGDSALYLCASSFEDTQYFGPGTRLTVL.